This T cell receptor (beta chain) was captured in a study of T cells expressing NK-cell markers. On the study more broadly: It was from sorted CD3+CD56+NKG2C+, CD3+CD56+NKG2C- and CD3+CD56-NKG2C+ T cells that TCR beta repertoires came.

TCR beta cDNA was made by 5'RACE template switching with UMIs. Using the 5' RACE reads, TCRdb records one entry per CDR3 protein without DNA. Its table records 350,000 to 450,000 distinct CDR3 sequences. The CDR3 runs to 17 residues. Germline CDR1 and CDR2: SGHDT and YYEEEE. Study-wide results and limits: The study found these clonotypes also leading the CD3+CD56-NKG2C+ fraction in four donors. Six of the donors carried dominant NKG2C+ clonotypes that took up roughly 1.0-8% of their CD8+ T cells.

Comments on this clonotype: Its matching antigen is unknown.

The TCR originated in a man aged 18-70 years in good health. Input material: blood T cells: a sorted CD56 or NKG2C T cell subset, CD4+ or CD8+ T cells, or bulk PBMC T cells (not recorded which). This chain connects TRBV5-6 to TRBJ1-5; TCRdb reports TRBD1, a call that lacks DNA to check it against. CDR3 sequence reads: CASSLRTGVYDNQPQHF.